The 27 T cell receptor beta chains presented below share a single source sample, sequenced in a study of cytomegalovirus exposure and HLA in healthy donors. Primers: 60 Vbeta forward and 13 Jbeta reverse. The protocol was immunoSEQ multiplex PCR, while the TCRdb copy is restricted to in-frame clones and leaves out a portion. The top ten hold roughly 3% of the sample, which has about 200,000 clones, about 80% seen once. The sample consisted of PBMCs. These receptors were collected from a woman in her twenties or thirties in good health and CMV-seronegative.

The rearrangement uses TRBV7-8 and TRBJ1-5; TRBD1 matches at 7 bases. The V segment lost 0 bases and the J segment 5 bases; nucleotides outside the gene matches: 7. The CDR3 length is 16 residues. CDR1 and CDR2 (germline): SGHVS, FQNEAQ. The CDR3 reads CASSLARFRGYQPQHF. CDR3 DNA: TGTGCCAGCAGCTTAGCGCGATTCAGGGGGTATCAGCCCCAGCATTTT.

This clone is a singleton in its sample. The V gene is TRBV11-2, the J gene TRBJ2-7; D possibly corresponds to TRBD1 (5 bases). Germline values: CDR1 SGHAT, CDR2 FQNNGV. The ends were cut back, 5 bases at V and 4 bases at J, with 9 bases in the middle. The CDR3 contains 12 residues. CDR3: CASSRQGYEQYF. The CDR3 region has the DNA TGTGCCAGCAGCCGCCAGGGTTACGAGCAGTACTTC. Looking up the rest from reference TRBV11-2 and TRBJ2-7 gives the full variable domain: EAGVAQSPRYKIIEKRQSVAFWCNPISGHATLYWYQQILGQGPKLLIQFQNNGVVDDSQLPKDRFSAERLKGVDSTLKIQPAKLEDSAVYLCASSRQGYEQYFGPGTRLTVT.

The chain uses TRBV29-1 and TRBJ2-7, with 9 bases aligning to TRBD1. The CDR3 consists of 13 residues. Per germline, CDR1 SQVTM and CDR2 ANQGSEA. Trimming removed 2 bases from V and 9 bases from J; junction bases left unmatched: 8. The chain's CDR3 is CSVERDREIGQYF. CDR3 in DNA: TGCAGCGTTGAAAGGGACAGGGAGATCGGGCAGTACTTC.

As for this clone: The same CDR3 arises from other DNA sequences in this sample as well. The chain recombines TRBV5-4 with TRBJ1-1; D possibly corresponds to TRBD1 (5 bases). The germline V and J ends were trimmed by 2 bases and 5 bases, with 13 bases remaining between them. This CDR3 has 14 residues. Germline V gene data show CDR1 as SGHNT and CDR2 as YYREEE (reference sequence). In DNA form, the CDR3 reads TGTGCCAGCAGCTTAAAAGGACGGGGGACTGAAGCTTTCTTT. It translates to CASSLKGRGTEAFF.

This clone occurred a few times. The J gene is TRBJ1-1, the V gene TRBV4-1; D ambiguous. Trimming took 0 bases from V and 8 from J, leaving 13 bases between them. Germline V lookup: CDR1 MGHRA, CDR2 YSYEKL. This CDR3 comprises 14 residues. The CDR3 DNA reads TGCGCCAGCAGCCAAGACCCCAGCCGCGGGGAAGCTTTCTTT. This codes for CASSQDPSRGEAFF.

The chain carries TRBV25-1 and TRBJ2-7; D remains ambiguous. Trimming pared 4 bases from V and 3 bases from J, leaving 7 bases between. This CDR3 spans 12 amino acids. CDR1 and CDR2 (germline): MGHDK, SYGVNS. CDR3 region: CASSGPVYEQYF. The CDR3 DNA reads TGTGCCAGCAGTGGTCCTGTCTACGAGCAGTACTTC.

This chain uses TRBV19 with TRBJ1-5; 7 positions match TRBD1. The CDR3 loop spans 16 amino acids. The germline gives CDR1 LNHDA, CDR2 SQIVND (reference sequence). The trim removed 5 bases at V and 5 bases at J, leaving 12 bases unmatched. This CDR3 is CASSVGPDRLDQPQHF. In DNA, the CDR3 is TGTGCCAGTAGTGTAGGCCCGGACAGGCTAGATCAGCCCCAGCATTTT.

This chain links TRBV28 with TRBJ2-7, with 11 bases matching TRBD1. The ends lost 3 bases at V and 3 bases at J; junction bases unmatched: 1. The CDR3 is 14 amino acids. Germline V gives CDR1 MDHEN, CDR2 SYDVKM. The DNA for the CDR3 is TGTGCCAGCAGTTTGGGGACAGGGGGCTACGAGCAGTACTTC. This codes for CASSLGTGGYEQYF.

This sequence joins TRBV7-9 and TRBJ1-1; the D gene is possibly TRBD1 (6 bases). Trimming removed 3 bases from V and 5 bases from J, with 10 bases in between. This CDR3 spans 13 amino acids. Germline V gene lookup returns CDR1 SEHNR and CDR2 FQNEAQ (reference sequence). CDR3 sequence: CASSLGGATEAFF. The DNA for the CDR3 is TGTGCCAGCAGCTTGGGGGGGGCGACTGAAGCTTTCTTT.

This chain connects TRBV19 to TRBJ2-5, with D possibly matching TRBD2 (6 bases). The assigned J gene may be wrong: the sequence end matches TRBJ2-7 better. CDR1 and CDR2 (germline): LNHDA, SQIVND (reference sequence). The CDR3 consists of 14 residues. The CDR3 nucleotides read TGTGCCAGTAGTATTGGGGGGAAATCCTACGAGCAGTACTTC. Translation: CASSIGGKSYEQYF.

This chain joins TRBV5-1 and TRBJ2-5; D is ambiguous. The closer fit of TRBJ2-7 to the DNA end suggests the J call may be wrong. The CDR3 is 11 residues long. The V gene's germline CDR1 is SGHRS and CDR2 YFSETQ. The CDR3 coding sequence is TGCGCCAGCAGCCTAGCCTACGAGCAGTACTTC. Translated, it gives CASSLAYEQYF.

The chain is built from TRBV5-1 and TRBJ2-1, with D possibly matching TRBD1 (5 bases). V was shortened by 4 bases and J by 0 bases, with 11 bases between the two germline ends. Germline V gene lookup returns CDR1 SGHRS and CDR2 YFSETQ. CDR3 length: 15 amino acids. The CDR3 here is CASSRTFSSYNEQFF. The CDR3 region has the DNA TGCGCCAGCAGCCGGACATTTAGCTCCTACAATGAGCAGTTCTTC.

The rearrangement joins TRBV10-3 to TRBJ2-7; TRBD2 matches 8 bases. V lost 11 bases to trimming and J lost 5 bases; unmatched junction nucleotides: 11. Germline V gives CDR1 ENHRY, CDR2 SYGVKD. There are 13 residues in the CDR3. The CDR3 is CAVRTSRRDEQYF. Here the CDR3 DNA reads TGTGCCGTAAGGACTAGCCGCCGAGACGAGCAGTACTTC.

The CDR3 DNA follows: TGTGCCAGCAGCTTAGTTGTCGGGGGGGCCACAGATACGCAGTATTTT. This sequence encodes CASSLVVGGATDTQYF. The J gene is TRBJ2-3, the V gene TRBV7-9, with 8 bases aligning to TRBD2. CDR1 is SEHNR, CDR2 FQNEAQ, per germline (reference sequence). Trimming at V came to 1 base and at J to 2 bases, leaving 5 bases not matched to a gene. CDR3 length equals 16 residues.

This clone showed up just once. The chain has TRBV30 and TRBJ2-7, with 7 bases lining up with TRBD1. CDR3 size: 16 residues. The germline V gene has CDR1 GTSNPN and CDR2 SVGIG (reference sequence). V gave up 4 bases and J gave up 3 bases; unmatched junction bases: 15. The CDR3: CAWTPKYRQGSYEQYF. DNA of the CDR3: TGTGCCTGGACACCTAAATACCGACAGGGAAGCTACGAGCAGTACTTC.

This chain uses TRBV10-3 with TRBJ2-3; perhaps TRBD1 as D (5 bases). Germline-derived CDR1 and CDR2 are ENHRY and SYGVKD. The germline V and J ends were trimmed by 10 bases and 0 bases, with 17 bases remaining between them. The CDR3 is 15 amino acids. CDR3 in amino acids: CASRSGFTSTDTQYF. Here the CDR3 DNA reads TGTGCCAGCCGTTCAGGGTTCACGAGCACAGATACGCAGTATTTT.

This sequence joins TRBV5-1 and TRBJ2-3, with 7 bases identical to TRBD2. The germline gives CDR1 SGHRS, CDR2 YFSETQ. The CDR3 is made up of 16 amino acids. V lost 3 bases to trimming and J lost 6 bases; unmatched junction nucleotides: 13. As DNA, the CDR3 is TGCGCCAGCAGCTCGACTAGCTGGTCACACATGGATACGCAGTATTTT. This sequence encodes CASSSTSWSHMDTQYF.

This clone was recorded once. The chain carries TRBV28 and TRBJ2-2, with D possibly TRBD2 on 6 matching bases. The CDR3 extends over 16 amino acids. Per germline, CDR1 MDHEN and CDR2 SYDVKM. The ends were cut back, 6 bases at V and 0 bases at J, with 14 bases in the middle. In nucleotides, the CDR3 is TGTGCCAGCAGCTACCCGGCGGGAACGAACACCGGGGAGCTGTTTTTT. It translates to CASSYPAGTNTGELFF. The full variable domain, completed using reference TRBV28 and TRBJ2-2, is DVKVTQSSRYLVKRTGEKVFLECVQDMDHENMFWYRQDPGLGLRLIYFSYDVKMKEKGDIPEGYSVSREKKERFSLILESASTNQTSMYLCASSYPAGTNTGELFFGEGSRLTVL.

This chain links TRBV19 with TRBJ2-1; D remains ambiguous. V was shortened by 2 bases and J by 14 bases, with 10 bases between the two germline ends. This CDR3 is 11 amino acids long. Germline CDR1 is LNHDA and CDR2 is SQIVND (reference sequence). The CDR3 nucleotides are TGTGCCAGTAGTATAAAGGCTAGAAAGTTCTTC. It translates to CASSIKARKFF.

The chain carries TRBV7-9 and TRBJ2-2; the D gene is possibly TRBD1 (5 bases). CDR3 length: 16 residues. The germline gives CDR1 SEHNR, CDR2 FQNEAQ (reference sequence). V was shortened by 5 bases and J by 0 bases, with 13 bases between the two germline ends. Here the CDR3 DNA reads TGTGCCAGCAGCCATAGATGGACATCGAACACCGGGGAGCTGTTTTTT. This codes for CASSHRWTSNTGELFF.

This chain joins TRBV6-1 and TRBJ1-5; 8 bases line up with TRBD1. Germline-derived CDR1 and CDR2 are MNHNS and SASEGT. V was pared by 1 base and J by 1 base, with 0 bases of the junction left unmatched. The CDR3 sequence is 15 residues long. DNA for the CDR3: TGTGCCAGCAGTGAAGGACAGGGGAGCAATCAGCCCCAGCATTTT. Protein product: CASSEGQGSNQPQHF.

This chain joins TRBV6-6 and TRBJ2-1; TRBD1 agrees at 11 bases. This CDR3 is built from 14 residues. Germline loops: CDR1 MNHNY, CDR2 SVGAGI (reference sequence). V trimming: 11 bases; J trimming: 3 bases; junction bases outside the gene matches: 6. The CDR3 protein is CAGGGTGGYNEQFF. CDR3 DNA sequence: TGTGCCGGGGGAGGGACAGGGGGCTACAATGAGCAGTTCTTC.

This chain connects TRBV5-1 to TRBJ2-1; 15 positions match TRBD2. Germline CDR1 is SGHRS and CDR2 is YFSETQ. V lost 7 bases and J lost 6; bases outside the gene matches: 17. There are 19 residues in the CDR3. The CDR3 bases are TGCGCCAGCGCCCTGTTTGGCCTACCGGGACTAGCGGGAGGCAATGAGCAGTTCTTC. It translates to CASALFGLPGLAGGNEQFF.

The chain combines TRBV7-9 with TRBJ1-1, with TRBD1 matching 7 bases. V lost 4 bases, J lost 4 bases, and 3 bases stayed unmatched. The germline gives CDR1 SEHNR, CDR2 FQNEAQ (reference sequence). The CDR3 loop spans 13 amino acids. In DNA, the CDR3 is TGTGCCAGCAGCTCCAGGGGGAGCACTGAAGCTTTCTTT. Protein sequence: CASSSRGSTEAFF. Full variable domain (outside the CDR3, taken from reference TRBV7-9 and TRBJ1-1): DTGVSQNPRHKITKRGQNVTFRCDPISEHNRLYWYRQTLGQGPEFLTYFQNEAQLEKSRLLSDRFSAERPKGSFSTLEIQRTEQGDSAMYLCASSSRGSTEAFFGQGTRLTVV.

This chain links TRBV4-1 with TRBJ2-1, with 7 positions matching TRBD1. From germline, CDR1 is MGHRA and CDR2 YSYEKL. CDR3 length equals 17 residues. The trim removed 0 bases at V and 7 bases at J, leaving 12 bases unmatched. The CDR3 DNA sequence: TGCGCCAGCAGCCAAGATTCGGGCAGGGGGAAGAGGAATGAGCAGTTCTTC. It specifies CASSQDSGRGKRNEQFF.

The CDR3: CASSPGGSAYEQYF. DNA for the CDR3: TGCGCCAGCAGCCCAGGGGGCTCCGCCTACGAGCAGTACTTC. This chain joins TRBV5-1 and TRBJ2-7; TRBD1 aligns across 8 bases. Germline V gene sequence: CDR1 SGHRS, CDR2 YFSETQ. J was trimmed by 2 bases and V by 4 bases; bases with no gene match: 5. The CDR3 loop spans 14 amino acids.

This clone was seen a single time. V usage is TRBV6-1 and J usage is TRBJ2-3, with D unclear. Germline values: CDR1 MNHNS, CDR2 SASEGT. The germline V and J ends were trimmed by 8 bases and 0 bases, with 12 bases remaining between them. The CDR3 consists of 14 residues. CDR3 in DNA: TGTGCCAGCCTCCGGCAGGCGAGCACAGATACGCAGTATTTT. This codes for CASLRQASTDTQYF.